Presented here are 10 T cell receptor beta chains from one specimen sequenced in a study of regulatory T cells in long-lasting Graves disease. The authors built TCR beta libraries using iRepertoire HTBI primers and Arm-PCR of CDR3 regions. TCRdb redid the calling of the multiplex PCR reads with MiXCR, one entry per CDR3 protein. The table shows fewer than 550,000 distinct CDR3 sequences, with roughly a fifth occurring only once. Specified time point: persistent/refractory GD, antithyroid drugs over 5 years with positive TRAb. PBMC-derived RNA was used for the TCR library. Source: peripheral blood mononuclear cells (PBMCs), taken when the disease was refractory, from a patient treated with antithyroid drugs. These receptor sequences come from a female donor with Graves disease.

The genes are TRBV4-1 and TRBJ1-5; D might be TRBD1 (5 bases). Germline V gene data show CDR1 as MGHRA and CDR2 as YSYEKL. The CDR3 sequence is 18 residues long. Trimming removed 0 bases at V and 1 base at J, with 16 bases between. CDR3 coding DNA: TGCGCCAGCAGCCAAGATTTTGGGACTGGTGGGAGCAATCAGCCCCAGCATTTT. Protein sequence: CASSQDFGTGGSNQPQHF.

On this clonotype: It may be a read error: a sequence one base away is much more abundant. CDR3 DNA sequence: TGTGCCATCAGTTTATCTAGGAGCAATCAGCCCCAGCATTTT. Translating it yields CAISLSRSNQPQHF. V and J are TRBV10-3 and TRBJ1-5; D is ambiguous. The CDR3 has 14 residues. The V end lost 5 bases, the J end lost 1 base, and 9 bases lay between the germline ends. From germline, CDR1 is ENHRY and CDR2 SYGVKD.

For the CDR3, the DNA is TGTGCCAGCAGCTTAGCGGGCCACTCTGGGACTGAAGCTTTCTTT. It codes for CASSLAGHSGTEAFF. The V and J genes are TRBV7-9 and TRBJ1-1; no definite D call. This CDR3 is 15 amino acids long. V gave up 0 bases and J gave up 5 bases, with 13 bases separating them. Germline V lookup: CDR1 SEHNR, CDR2 FQNEAQ (reference sequence).

Remarks on this clonotype: Since a much larger clone is just one base distant, this may be a read error. J is TRBJ2-1 and V is TRBV10-3, with 12 nucleotides matching TRBD2. Judging by the DNA end, TRBJ2-5 fits better; the J call may be wrong. The germline V gene encodes CDR1 ENHRY and CDR2 SYGVKD. This CDR3 has 18 amino acids. The CDR3 sequence is CAIRSEGLAGVRGEAQYF. The CDR3 bases are TGTGCCATCAGGTCCGAGGGACTAGCGGGCGTTCGTGGGGAGGCCCAGTACTTC.

The sample holds many counts of this clonotype. V usage is TRBV6-5 and J usage is TRBJ2-7, with unresolved D. The CDR3 totals 14 residues. The germline CDR1 and CDR2 sequences are MNHEY and SVGAGI. The V end was cut by 2 bases, the J end by 7 bases, with 15 bases between. The CDR3 reads CASSYRGQKGEQYF. The CDR3 DNA reads as TGTGCCAGCAGTTACCGTGGCCAAAAAGGGGAGCAGTACTTC.

This clonotype was seen ten or more times. This rearrangement joins TRBV15 to TRBJ1-5; unclear D gene. CDR3 length: 14 amino acids. V lost 0 bases, J lost 3 bases, and 6 bases lay in between. In germline, CDR1 is LNHNV, CDR2 YYDKDF (reference sequence). CDR3 loop: CATSRDHPNQPQHF. Here the CDR3 DNA reads TGTGCCACCAGCAGAGATCACCCCAATCAGCCCCAGCATTTT.

There are a few counts of this clonotype. This chain uses TRBV25-1 with TRBJ2-5; possible D gene TRBD2, 5 bases. Trimming removed 6 bases from V and 5 bases from J, with 16 bases in between. The CDR3 is 14 amino acids. Looked up from germline, CDR1 is MGHDK and CDR2 is SYGVNS. CDR3 in DNA: TGTGCCAGCAGGAACGAGGCGGGTGGGGAGACCCAGTACTTC. Translation: CASRNEAGGETQYF.

This clonotype was recorded at least ten times. The chain carries TRBV27 and TRBJ2-7; no firm D call. V dropped 5 bases and J dropped 1 base, with 12 bases sitting between them. This CDR3 has 14 residues. Germline V gene lookup returns CDR1 MNHEY and CDR2 SMNVEV (reference sequence). The CDR3 loop reads CASSDRAPSYEQYF. CDR3 in DNA: TGTGCCAGCAGTGACCGGGCCCCGTCCTACGAGCAGTACTTC.

This clonotype was detected ten times or more. The CDR3 sequence: CASSPAGAPDSYEQYF. The CDR3 DNA sequence: TGTGCCAGCAGTCCCGCAGGGGCGCCCGACTCCTACGAGCAGTACTTC. The chain is built from TRBV27 and TRBJ2-7; D is possibly TRBD1 (6 bases). This CDR3 is built from 16 residues. V was cut by 5 bases and J by 0 bases, with 17 bases left in between. The germline V gene has CDR1 MNHEY and CDR2 SMNVEV (reference sequence).

This clonotype was seen at least ten times. J is TRBJ1-1 and V is TRBV28; 12 bases agree with TRBD1. The V gene end was trimmed by 7 bases and the J gene end by 2 bases; junction bases not matched to a gene: 11. CDR1 is MDHEN and CDR2 is SYDVKM in the germline V gene. CDR3 length: 17 amino acids. The CDR3 spells CASNFDFGTGGNTEAFF. CDR3 bases: TGTGCCAGCAATTTCGACTTCGGGACAGGGGGCAACACTGAAGCTTTCTTT. Using reference TRBV28 and TRBJ1-1 for the parts outside the CDR3, the full variable domain is DVKVTQSSRYLVKRTGEKVFLECVQDMDHENMFWYRQDPGLGLRLIYFSYDVKMKEKGDIPEGYSVSREKKERFSLILESASTNQTSMYLCASNFDFGTGGNTEAFFGQGTRLTVV.